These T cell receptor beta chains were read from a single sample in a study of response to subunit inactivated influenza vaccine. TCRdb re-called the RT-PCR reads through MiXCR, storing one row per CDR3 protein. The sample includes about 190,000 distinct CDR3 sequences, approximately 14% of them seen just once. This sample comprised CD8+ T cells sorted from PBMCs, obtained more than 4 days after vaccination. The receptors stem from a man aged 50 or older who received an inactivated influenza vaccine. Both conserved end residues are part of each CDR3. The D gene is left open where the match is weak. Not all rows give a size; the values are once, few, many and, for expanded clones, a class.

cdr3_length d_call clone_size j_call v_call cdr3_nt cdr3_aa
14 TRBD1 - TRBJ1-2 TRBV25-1 TGTGCCAGCAGTGAGGGACAGGGCAACTATGGCTACACCTTC CASSEGQGNYGYTF
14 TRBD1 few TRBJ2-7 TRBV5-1 TGCGCCAGCAGCCCTGGGACAGTTCCCTACGAGCAGTACTTC CASSPGTVPYEQYF
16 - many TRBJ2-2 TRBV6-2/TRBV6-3 TGTGCCAGCAGTTACTCTTCGACAGACGTCACCGGGGAGCTGTTTTTT CASSYSSTDVTGELFF
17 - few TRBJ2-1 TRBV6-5 TGTGCCAGCAGTTACTCCAACAACAGGGTGCTAGGAGTTGAGCAGTTCTTC CASSYSNNRVLGVEQFF
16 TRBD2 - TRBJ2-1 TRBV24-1 TGTGCCACCAGTGATCGAAGGACTAGCGGTTACAATGAGCAGTTCTTC CATSDRRTSGYNEQFF
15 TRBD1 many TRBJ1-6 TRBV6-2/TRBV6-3 TGTGCCAGCAGTCAGTGGACAGGGGACAATTCACCCCTCCACTTT CASSQWTGDNSPLHF
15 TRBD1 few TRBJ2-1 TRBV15 TGTGCCACCAGCACGTCCGGGACAGGCTACAATGAGCAGTTCTTC CATSTSGTGYNEQFF
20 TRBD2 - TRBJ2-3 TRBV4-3 TGCGCCAGCAGCCAAGACCTTATACGTCCCACTAGCGGGGGCACAGATACGCAGTATTTT CASSQDLIRPTSGGTDTQYF
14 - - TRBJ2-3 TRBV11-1 TGTGCCAGCAGCTTATGGCCAACAGAAGTTACGCAGTATTTT CASSLWPTEVTQYF
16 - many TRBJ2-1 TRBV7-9 TGTGCCAGCAGCCCCCCCCGAGCCTCGATTCCAAATGAGCAGTTCTTC CASSPPRASIPNEQFF
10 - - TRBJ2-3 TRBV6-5 TGTGCCACGCGGGCAGATACGCAGTATTTT CATRADTQYF
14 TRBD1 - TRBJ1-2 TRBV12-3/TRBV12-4 TGTGCCAGCAAGTGGGACAGGGATGATACTGGCTACACCTTC CASKWDRDDTGYTF
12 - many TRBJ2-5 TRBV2 TGTGCCAGCAGTACAGGAGCGGAGACCCAGTACTTC CASSTGAETQYF
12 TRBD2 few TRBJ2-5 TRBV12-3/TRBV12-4 TGTGCCAGCAGTTCGACTAGCGCGGACCAGTACTTC CASSSTSADQYF
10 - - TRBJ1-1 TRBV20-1 TGCAGTGTTACGACAGATGAAGCTTTCTTT CSVTTDEAFF
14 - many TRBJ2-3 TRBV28 TGTGCCAGCAACCCTGACACAACCACAGATACGCAGTATTTT CASNPDTTTDTQYF
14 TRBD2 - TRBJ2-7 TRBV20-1 TGCAGTGCTAGAGATCGGGTTAGCGGGTACGAGCAGTACTTC CSARDRVSGYEQYF
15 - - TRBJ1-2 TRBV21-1 TGTGCCAGCAGCAAAGATATAGGGAAAAACTATGGCTACACCTTC CASSKDIGKNYGYTF
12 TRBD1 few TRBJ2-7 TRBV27 TGTGCCACTCGGACAGGGTCCTACGAGCAGTACTTC CATRTGSYEQYF
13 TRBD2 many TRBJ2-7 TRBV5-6 TGTGCCAGCAGCTACGGGACTAGCGACGAGCAGTACTTC CASSYGTSDEQYF
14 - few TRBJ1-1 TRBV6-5 TGTGCCAGCAGTTACCAAACCCGGACAGATGAAGCTTTCTTT CASSYQTRTDEAFF
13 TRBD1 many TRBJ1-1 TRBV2 TGTGCCAGTCCCGGGGCAGGGGGCAATGAAGCTTTCTTT CASPGAGGNEAFF
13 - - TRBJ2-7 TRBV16 TGTGCCAGCAGCCGAGCTGACTGGTACGAGCAGTACTTC CASSRADWYEQYF
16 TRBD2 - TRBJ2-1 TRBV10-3 TGTGCCATCAGTGAGCCTCGGACTAGCGCCTACAATGAGCAGTTCTTC CAISEPRTSAYNEQFF
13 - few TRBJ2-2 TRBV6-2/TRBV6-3 TGTGCCAGCAGTTATTACAACACCGGGGAGCTGTTTTTT CASSYYNTGELFF
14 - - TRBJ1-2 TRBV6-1 TGTGCCAGCAGTGAATCCCAGGGGAACTATGGCTACACCTTC CASSESQGNYGYTF
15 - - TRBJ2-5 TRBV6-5 TGTGCCAGCAGTTACAGTTCCGGGGTCCTAGAGACCCAGTACTTC CASSYSSGVLETQYF
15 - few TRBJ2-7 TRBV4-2 TGTGCCAGCAGCCCTACCGGGACACCAAATTACGAGCAGTACTTC CASSPTGTPNYEQYF
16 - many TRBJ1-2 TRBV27 TGTGCCAGCAGACCCTATGAAGGAGGGAAGGCCTATGGCTACACCTTC CASRPYEGGKAYGYTF
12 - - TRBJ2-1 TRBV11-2 TGTGCCAGCAGCTTTTTCTCGTATGAGCAGTTCTTC CASSFFSYEQFF
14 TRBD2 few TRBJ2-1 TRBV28 TGTGCCAGCAGGGTCATGATTAACGGGGGGGAGCAGTTCTTC CASRVMINGGEQFF
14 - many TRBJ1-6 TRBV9 TGTGCCAGCAGCCCGAGTGGCGATAATTCACCCCTCCACTTT CASSPSGDNSPLHF
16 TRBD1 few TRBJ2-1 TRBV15 TGTGCCACCAGCAGAGCGGACAGGGCGCTGGGAGAGGAGCAGTTCTTC CATSRADRALGEEQFF
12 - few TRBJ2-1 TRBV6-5 TGTGCCAGCAGTCCTGGCTCCAATGAGCAGTTCTTC CASSPGSNEQFF
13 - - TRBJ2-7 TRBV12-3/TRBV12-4 TGTGCCAGCAGTTTCCACGATTCCTACGAGCAGTACTTC CASSFHDSYEQYF
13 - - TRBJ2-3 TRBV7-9 TGTGCCAGCAGCCAGACGACCGGAGGGACGCAGTATTTT CASSQTTGGTQYF
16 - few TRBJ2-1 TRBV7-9 TGTGCCAGCAGCTTAGCCCCAGCCAGCTCCTACAATGAGCAGTTCTTC CASSLAPASSYNEQFF
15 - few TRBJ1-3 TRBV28 TGTGCCAGCAGCTTCAGGGGTTTGACTGGAAACACCATATATTTT CASSFRGLTGNTIYF
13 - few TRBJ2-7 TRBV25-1 TGTGCCAGCAGTGACGGGTTGTGGTACGAGCAGTACTTC CASSDGLWYEQYF
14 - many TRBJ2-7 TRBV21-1 TGTGCCAGCAGGAACAGGTCAGGCTCCTACGAGCAGTACTTC CASRNRSGSYEQYF
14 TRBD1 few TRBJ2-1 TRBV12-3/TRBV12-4 TGTGCCAGCAGTTTTCGACAGGGTCTGAGGGAGCAGTTCTTC CASSFRQGLREQFF
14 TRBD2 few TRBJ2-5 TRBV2 TGTGCCTGCCAGACTAGCGGGAGTCCAGAGACCCAGTACTTC CACQTSGSPETQYF
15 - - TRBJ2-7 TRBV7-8 TGTGCCAGCAGCGCCCCGGGCAGGGGTTCCTACGAGCAGTACTTC CASSAPGRGSYEQYF
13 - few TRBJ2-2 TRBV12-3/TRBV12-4 TGTGCCAGCAGTTTTTCTTCCACCGGGGAGCTGTTTTTT CASSFSSTGELFF
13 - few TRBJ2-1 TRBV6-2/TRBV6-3 TGTGCCAGCAGTTACGGGGGGGGCGTGGAGCAGTTCTTC CASSYGGGVEQFF
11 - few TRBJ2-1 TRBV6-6 TGTGCCAGCAGGGTCGGGAGTGAGCAGTTCTTC CASRVGSEQFF
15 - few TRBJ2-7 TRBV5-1 TGCGCCAGCAGCACATACACGGGCGGAACCTACGAGCAGTACTTC CASSTYTGGTYEQYF
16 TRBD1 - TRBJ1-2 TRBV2 TGTGCCAGCAATGGTCGACAGGGAGATTTGGTCAATGGCTACACCTTC CASNGRQGDLVNGYTF
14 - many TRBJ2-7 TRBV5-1 TGCGCCAGCACCTACGGGACGGGCTCCTACGAGCAGTACTTC CASTYGTGSYEQYF
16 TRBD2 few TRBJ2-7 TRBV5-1 TGCGCCAGCAGCCCCGGACTAGCGGCGACATCCGGCGAGCAGTACTTC CASSPGLAATSGEQYF
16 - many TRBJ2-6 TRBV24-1 TGTGCCACCAGTGATTCAGCTAACTCTGGGGCCAACGTCCTGACTTTC CATSDSANSGANVLTF
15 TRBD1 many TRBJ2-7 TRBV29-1 TGCAGCGTTGAAGCCCTGGACAGGGATTCCTACGAGCAGTACTTC CSVEALDRDSYEQYF
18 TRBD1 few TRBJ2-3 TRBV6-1 TGTGCCAGCAGTGAAGGGTTGGTGGGACAGGGGGCGCACGGTACGCAGTATTTT CASSEGLVGQGAHGTQYF
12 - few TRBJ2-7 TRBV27 TGTGCCAGCAAGGATCCCTCCTACGAGCAGTACTTC CASKDPSYEQYF
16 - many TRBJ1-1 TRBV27 TGTGCCAGCAGTTTGGCGGGGTACGCGGTGAACACTGAAGCTTTCTTT CASSLAGYAVNTEAFF
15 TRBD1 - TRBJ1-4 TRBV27 TGTGCCAGCAGGAAAACAGGGGTCGGTAATGAAAAACTGTTTTTT CASRKTGVGNEKLFF